The rows below give T cell receptor beta chains drawn from one sample of a study of cytomegalovirus exposure and HLA in healthy donors. Profiling relied on immunoSEQ multiplex PCR, and the TCRdb table lists in-frame clones only, not all of them. The sample contains 300,000 to 450,000 clones, 86% of which appear only once. The sequenced material came from PBMCs. These receptors came from a woman aged 18 to 35 in good health and CMV-seronegative. CDR3s leave out the opening cysteine and the closing phenylalanine or tryptophan.

TRBJ2-1 TRBV2 ASSERRQGDNEQF
TRBJ2-3 TRBV4-1 ASSQDGGDTQY
TRBJ2-7 TRBV27 ASSLALAGEVEQY
TRBJ1-1 TRBV5-4 ASSLALGLTGGTEAF
TRBJ2-7 TRBV28 ASSTPPSGGPYEQY
TRBJ2-5 TRBV10-1 ASSEGNRGTGETQY
TRBJ1-4 TRBV4-1 ASRTGTGGAGEKLF
TRBJ2-7 TRBV18 ASSPRGGSSYEQY
TRBJ2-5 TRBV29-1 SVEDIGETQY
TRBJ1-5 TRBV19 ASSHREGNQPQH
TRBJ2-7 TRBV28 ASSLKGWDTTYEQY
TRBJ2-1 TRBV5-4 ASSSIAGGTNEQF
TRBJ2-7 TRBV4-1 ASSQDGEAGAPYEQY
TRBJ2-5 TRBV2 ASGGGSKTQY
TRBJ2-7 TRBV11-3 ASSLDTHEQY
TRBJ1-2 TRBV5-5 ASSSTGTGLANYGYT
TRBJ2-1 TRBV27 ASIAIESDEQF
TRBJ1-6 TRBV9 ASSPAPDRNSPLH
TRBJ2-1 TRBV29-1 SVERAPGNEQF
TRBJ2-5 TRBV6-1 ASSGEREGPEYQETQY
TRBJ2-7 TRBV5-1 ASSRQTGLTPQQY
TRBJ2-2 TRBV7-8 ASSLLGLAENTGELF
TRBJ1-6 TRBV18 ASSPTGVDSPLH
TRBJ1-5 TRBV4-1 ASSQAPWGVQPQH
TRBJ1-2 TRBV27 ASSSPDRDRIDEGYT
TRBJ1-5 TRBV6-5 ASSRDRGSNQPQH
TRBJ2-4 TRBV19 ASSIIWGERNIQY
TRBJ1-2 TRBV19 ASRAQGFNYGYT
TRBJ2-5 TRBV2 ASSAGLAAQETQY
TRBJ1-5 TRBV28 ASSKMGRAFQPQH
TRBJ2-1 TRBV5-4 ASSFSAGTATYNEQF
TRBJ2-7 TRBV10-3 AISDRGSGFYEQY
TRBJ1-2 TRBV5-8 ASSLRQGALGYT
TRBJ2-3 TRBV6-1 ASSGAGDTDTQY
TRBJ1-4 TRBV14 ASSPGQGQNEKLF
TRBJ1-5 TRBV5-1 ASSLTGYQPQH
TRBJ2-1 TRBV20-1 SASSYNEQF
TRBJ1-5 TRBV30 AWKGRGPYSNQPQH
TRBJ1-2 TRBV28 ASFSVFNSYGYT
TRBJ2-1 TRBV19 ASSISGAYNEQF
TRBJ2-5 TRBV2 ASTPGRVSGQAETQY
TRBJ1-2 TRBV5-8 ASSRQGGAHYGYT